This TCR beta chain is from a study of cytomegalovirus exposure and HLA in healthy donors. Study findings and constraints: In a later analysis, HLA-C alleles had the fewest associated TCRs, DRB1 alleles the most.

Primers included in the PCR were 60 Vbeta and 13 Jbeta primers. Profiled with immunoSEQ multiplex PCR; TCRdb holds only in-frame clones, not every one. The sample holds about 120,000 clones; about 78% are singletons and the top ten take 8% to 8.5%. Details on this clone: The antigen remains undetermined.

V was pared by 3 bases and J by 4 bases, with 4 bases of the junction left unmatched. This CDR3 is built from 14 residues. In germline, CDR1 is KGHSY, CDR2 FQNENV. Sample: PBMCs. The V call is TRBV16, the J call TRBJ1-2; TRBD1 matches 8 bases. This sequence originates from a woman between 40 and 55 years old in good health and CMV-seropositive. CDR3 region: CASSQSGGPYGYTF. CDR3 nucleotides: TGTGCCAGCAGCCAGTCAGGGGGCCCCTATGGCTACACCTTC.